This paragraph reports one T cell receptor beta chain. This clonotype showed up many times. Its antigen has not been determined. It has no much larger one-base neighbor in the sample; base qualities were not kept. The sample originates from a study of T cells after yellow fever vaccination (dated by TCRdb to about 2019). With regard to the full study: The SMART-Seq v4 Ultra Low Input RNA kit was used to prepare libraries from fractions with low cell numbers. To follow T-cell clones before and after primary and booster YFV17D yellow fever vaccination, bulk TCR alpha and beta repertoires were sequenced over time. Two healthy male donors, one aged 18 to 29 and one aged 30 to 40 years, made up the cohort. Bulk PBMC replicates and cell subsets were isolated from blood drawn at multiple timepoints before and after both primary and secondary immunization. Broader findings and caveats from the paper: Computational filtering was required because FACS-sorted repertoires could contain abundant contaminating clonotypes from the bulk population. A small share of clonotypes occurred in both CD4 and CD8 compartments, likely arising from convergent recombination. Only a couple of donors were included in the study, so the extent to which the findings can be generalized is limited. Most clones expanded after primary vaccination (almost 97% of CD4 and 70% to 90% of CD8) were re-detected after the booster, suggesting that broad memory maintenance occurred. Compared with the primary T-cell response, the secondary T-cell response was weaker but faster, peaking on day 5 rather than day 15.

Synthesis of TCR cDNA relied on 5'RACE template switching, a step that introduced a universal primer site along with unique molecular identifiers. cDNA synthesis was primed from both the TCR alpha and TCR beta constant segments. Library amplification involved two PCR steps, and the second step added sample barcodes and sequencing adapters. Sequencing of the libraries was done on either Illumina HiSeq 2500 (2x100 bp) or NovaSeq (2x150 bp). In the original analysis: MIGEC handled demultiplexing of reads and collapsing into UMI consensus sequences, while MiXCR performed V(D)J alignment. Using edgeR on replicate PBMC samples, clonotypes were called vaccine-responding if FDR was below 0.01 and the log2 fold change was above 5 up to day 15. Each bulk clonotype received a CD4 or CD8 identity based on whether the sequenced CD4 or CD8 repertoire contained that clonotype at higher abundance. TCRdb itself trimmed the public reads at Q25 with fastp, ran MiXCR and retained productive beta chains. Each CDR3 protein appears once, grouped with its most common genes and DNA. The V and J calls were not made by the authors but by TCRdb's processing. The sample table records around 310,000 distinct CDR3 sequences; roughly 8.7% of these occur just once. In total, the top ten clones hold over 15% of the sample.

The treatment or condition label, as the study defines it: live attenuated yellow fever vaccine strain. At every blood-draw timepoint, two biological replicates of bulk PBMCs were collected. A standard Ficoll-Paque protocol was used to isolate PBMCs from peripheral blood. TriZol was used to extract RNA from bulk PBMCs, from CD4 and CD8 fractions, and from dextramer-positive and dextramer-negative fractions. From a lookup of the germline V gene (reference sequence), CDR1 and CDR2 are SEHNR and FQNEAQ. There are 15 amino acids in the CDR3, from cysteine to phenylalanine inclusive. The sequence is cut down to CDR3 DNA, 45 bases in frame from base 1. V is reduced by 3 bases and J by 0 bases, leaving a spacing of 11 bases between them.

The chain was built from TRBV7-9 and TRBJ1-1, with the identity of the D gene unclear. This material consisted of PBMCs, taken on the day of the first yellow fever vaccination. The clonotype was recovered from a young man who received the YFV17D yellow fever vaccine. CDR3 protein: CASSFEGMMNTEAFF. The nucleotides are TGTGCCAGCAGCTTTGAGGGCATGATGAACACTGAAGCTTTCTTT.